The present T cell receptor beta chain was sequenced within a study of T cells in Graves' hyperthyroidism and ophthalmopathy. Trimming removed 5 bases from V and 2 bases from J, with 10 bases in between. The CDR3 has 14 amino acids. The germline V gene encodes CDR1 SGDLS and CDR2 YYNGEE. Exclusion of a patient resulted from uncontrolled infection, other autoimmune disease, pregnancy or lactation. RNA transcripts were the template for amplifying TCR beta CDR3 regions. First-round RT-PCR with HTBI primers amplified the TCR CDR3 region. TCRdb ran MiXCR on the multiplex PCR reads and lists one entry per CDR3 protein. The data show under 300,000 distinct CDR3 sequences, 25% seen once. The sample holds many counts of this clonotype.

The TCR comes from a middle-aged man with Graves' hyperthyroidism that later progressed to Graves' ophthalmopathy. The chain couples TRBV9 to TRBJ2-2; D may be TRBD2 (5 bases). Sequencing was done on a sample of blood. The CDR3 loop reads CASRDRENTGELFF. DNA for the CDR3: TGTGCCAGCAGGGACCGGGAAAACACCGGGGAGCTGTTTTTT.